This T cell receptor (beta chain) was found in a study of blood T cell repertoires in COVID-19. Study overall: The origin of the acute and convalescent COVID-19 samples was the United States, Italy and Spain. Nucleic acid was either cDNA or gDNA, and it came from T cells, B-cell-depleted T cells, or PBMCs.

From germline, CDR1 is MNHEY and CDR2 SVGAGI. The CDR3 runs to 13 residues. V gave up 0 bases and J gave up 12 bases; unmatched junction bases: 6. Per the original methods: Nucleated cell number was recorded as an estimate derived from reference gene primer amplification. The data were produced by immunoSEQ multiplex PCR, yet TCRdb's version contains in-frame clones alone and is incomplete. That table is the source of V, J and clone size, and D and trimming were worked out from the DNA. The sample consists of fewer than 60,000 clones, 88% of them appearing once. The TCR sequence derives from a human donor with active COVID-19. The donor label of this sample is uncertain. The sequencing input was peripheral blood. This chain links TRBV6-5 with TRBJ1-1; 8 bases align to TRBD1. CDR3: CASSYSGQGKTFF. In DNA form, the CDR3 reads TGTGCCAGCAGTTACTCCGGACAGGGTAAAACTTTCTTT.